This TCR beta chain is from a study of blood T cell repertoires in COVID-19. Study information: The United States, Italy and Spain provided the acute and convalescent COVID-19 samples. The analysed material was cDNA or gDNA that came from T cells, B-cell-depleted T cells, or PBMCs.

V gave up 4 bases and J gave up 8 bases, with 18 bases separating them. CDR1 is SGHRS and CDR2 is YFSETQ in the germline V gene. The CDR3 consists of 15 residues. How the authors handled the data: It was from reference gene primer amplification that nucleated cell counts were estimated. Libraries were prepared by immunoSEQ multiplex PCR; TCRdb keeps only in-frame clonotypes and omits some of them. That table is the source of V, J and clone size, and D and trimming were worked out from the DNA. The data contain about 120,000 clones, around nine tenths of them singletons. The sequence was collected from a woman in her fifties or sixties with acute or convalescent COVID-19. The gene calls are TRBV5-1 and TRBJ1-4; D not resolved. The source material was peripheral blood. The CDR3 here is CASSQSLTRSEKLFF. Written as DNA, the CDR3 is TGCGCCAGCAGCCAAAGCCTTACTCGGTCCGAAAAACTGTTTTTT.